These 25 T cell receptor beta chains originate from one sample sequenced in a study of T cell responses to AZD1222 COVID-19 vaccine. The method was immunoSEQ multiplex PCR; TCRdb's version includes in-frame clones alone and lacks a portion of them. The sample comprises about 150,000 clones, 88% of which are singletons, and around 3% rests with the top ten. Sequenced here: peripheral blood, sampled on day 0 of AZD1222 vaccination. The source of these receptors is an adult in good health.

This clone was observed a handful of times. The chain couples TRBV2 to TRBJ1-2; TRBD1 aligns across 7 bases. Germline V gives CDR1 SNHLY, CDR2 FYNNEI. After removal of 4 bases from V and 4 bases from J, the junction contained 6 bases not matched to a gene. The CDR3 has 14 residues. The CDR3 DNA sequence: TGTGCCAGCAGTGGACAGGGCTTGGGCTATGGCTACACCTTC. It is translated as CASSGQGLGYGYTF.

This chain connects TRBV2 to TRBJ1-2, with a weak D call TRBD1 (6 bases). Per germline, CDR1 SNHLY and CDR2 FYNNEI. This CDR3 has 14 amino acids. The V gene lost 7 bases and the J gene lost 6 bases, with 18 bases spanning the gap. CDR3 DNA sequence: TGTGCCAGCATCTGGTCAGGGGAGTTTAATGGCTACACCTTC. This gives the protein CASIWSGEFNGYTF.

The V gene is TRBV7-8, the J gene TRBJ1-4, with 7 bases aligning to TRBD1. Germline V gene lookup returns CDR1 SGHVS and CDR2 FQNEAQ. Trimming cost V 4 bases and J 8 bases; bases outside gene matches: 10. The CDR3 contains 15 residues. CDR3 amino acids: CASSSGTGEREKLFF. The CDR3 nucleotides read TGTGCCAGCAGCTCCGGAACAGGGGAGAGAGAAAAACTGTTTTTT.

The CDR3 sequence is CASSPTRSSYEQYF. The CDR3 DNA reads TGTGCCAGCAGTCCTACGCGCAGCTCCTACGAGCAGTACTTC. The V call is TRBV7-9, the J call TRBJ2-7, with unresolved D. V gave up 6 bases and J gave up 0 bases, with 12 bases separating them. The CDR3 length is 14 residues. Germline V gene lookup returns CDR1 SEHNR and CDR2 FQNEAQ (reference sequence). The whole variable domain, remainder taken from reference TRBV7-9 and TRBJ2-7, is DTGVSQNPRHKITKRGQNVTFRCDPISEHNRLYWYRQTLGQGPEFLTYFQNEAQLEKSRLLSDRFSAERPKGSFSTLEIQRTEQGDSAMYLCASSPTRSSYEQYFGPGTRLTVT.

This chain uses TRBV29-1 with TRBJ2-7, with 8 bases fitting TRBD1. The CDR3 consists of 15 residues. The V gene end was trimmed by 6 bases and the J gene end by 5 bases; junction bases not matched to a gene: 15. CDR1 is SQVTM, CDR2 ANQGSEA, per germline. The CDR3 nucleotides are TGCAGCGTCGCTTCAGAGGACAGGGTCCTCCACGAGCAGTACTTC. This sequence encodes CSVASEDRVLHEQYF.

The gene calls are TRBV28 and TRBJ2-7; D remains unclear. The germline CDR1 and CDR2 sequences are MDHEN and SYDVKM. The V and J ends lost 6 bases and 5 bases respectively, with 17 bases between them. This CDR3 has 14 amino acids. The CDR3 DNA follows: TGTGCCAGCAGCACCTACCTCAAAGGCCACGAGCAGTACTTC. Translation: CASSTYLKGHEQYF.

The rearrangement links TRBV15 to TRBJ2-1; the match to TRBD2 covers 13 bases. Germline V gene sequence: CDR1 LNHNV, CDR2 YYDKDF (reference sequence). The CDR3 totals 15 residues. Trimming at V came to 4 bases and at J to 8 bases, leaving 5 bases not matched to a gene. The CDR3 sequence: CATSTRLAGGHEQFF. DNA of the CDR3: TGTGCCACCAGCACTAGACTAGCGGGAGGTCATGAGCAGTTCTTC. The full variable domain, with the rest looked up from reference TRBV15 and TRBJ2-1, is DAMVIQNPRYQVTQFGKPVTLSCSQTLNHNVMYWYQQKSSQAPKLLFHYYDKDFNNEADTPDNFQSRRPNTSFCFLDIRSPGLGDTAMYLCATSTRLAGGHEQFFGPGTRLTVL.

The chain employs TRBV4-2 and TRBJ1-5; unclear D gene. The CDR3 consists of 17 residues. Trimming took 5 bases from V and 0 from J, leaving 17 bases between them. Germline values: CDR1 LGHNA, CDR2 YNFKEQ. The CDR3 DNA follows: TGTGCCAGCAGCGACTATCCAGGAATAGGTAGCAATCAGCCCCAGCATTTT. Protein sequence: CASSDYPGIGSNQPQHF.

The chain is built from TRBV28 and TRBJ2-4; D perhaps matches TRBD1 (6 bases). CDR3 size: 14 residues. Per germline, CDR1 MDHEN and CDR2 SYDVKM. Trimming left V 7 bases short and J 0 bases short, with 10 bases between. The CDR3 protein is CASIGGLAKNIQYF. For the CDR3, the DNA is TGTGCCAGCATAGGGGGTTTAGCCAAAAACATTCAGTACTTC.

The CDR3 coding sequence is TGCGCCAGCACCTCGACCGGGGGAACTGGCTACACCTTC. Its translation: CASTSTGGTGYTF. The V gene is TRBV5-1, the J gene TRBJ1-2, with a tentative D call TRBD1 (5 bases). V was cut by 6 bases and J by 7 bases, with 16 bases left in between. The CDR3 is 13 amino acids. Germline CDR1 is SGHRS and CDR2 is YFSETQ.

The chain combines TRBV7-2 with TRBJ2-1; 11 bases match TRBD2. CDR3 length equals 16 residues. The germline gives CDR1 SGHTA, CDR2 FQGNSA. V lost 6 bases and J lost 8; bases outside the gene matches: 12. CDR3 in DNA: TGTGCCAGCAGTCGGAGGCTAGCGGGGGGCAGGGATGAGCAGTTCTTC. Its protein is CASSRRLAGGRDEQFF.

A few counts support this clone. The chain couples TRBV2 to TRBJ1-3; 9 bases line up with TRBD1. The V gene's germline CDR1 is SNHLY and CDR2 FYNNEI. With V trimmed by 4 bases and J by 0 bases, 10 bases remained unmatched. The CDR3 is 18 residues long. The CDR3 coding sequence is TGTGCCAGCAGTGGACCTTCCGGGACAGGGATCTCTGGAAACACCATATATTTT. As protein: CASSGPSGTGISGNTIYF.

V gene TRBV13 combines with J gene TRBJ1-3; no clear D. Germline assignment: CDR1 PRHDT and CDR2 FYEKMQ (reference sequence). Trimming took off 0 bases at V and 2 bases at J, with 11 bases between the two ends. The CDR3 is 16 amino acids. The CDR3 reads CASSLGPVGAGNTIYF. The CDR3 bases are TGTGCCAGCAGCTTAGGGCCGGTCGGGGCTGGAAACACCATATATTTT.

The chain is built from TRBV12-5 and TRBJ1-5; D not certain. V lost 6 bases and J lost 2, with 17 bases in between. CDR1 is LGHNT, CDR2 FRNRAP, per germline. CDR3 length: 16 amino acids. The chain's CDR3 is CASGPNAVDGNQPQHF. The CDR3 coding sequence is TGTGCTAGTGGCCCGAATGCGGTGGACGGCAATCAGCCCCAGCATTTT.

The chain uses TRBV5-1 and TRBJ1-4; a weak D match, TRBD1 (5 bases). Trimming removed 0 bases at V and 3 bases at J, with 21 bases between. Germline V lookup: CDR1 SGHRS, CDR2 YFSETQ. The CDR3 is made up of 19 amino acids. In DNA form, the CDR3 reads TGCGCCAGCAGCTTGGACCCCCCGGGTGGGGGAGGGGCTAATGAAAAACTGTTTTTT. Encoded protein: CASSLDPPGGGGANEKLFF.

This clone was counted a single time. The chain is built from TRBV2 and TRBJ1-2, with a weak D call TRBD1 (5 bases). This CDR3 comprises 15 residues. The V gene lost 5 bases and the J gene lost 0 bases, with 13 bases spanning the gap. Germline V lookup: CDR1 SNHLY, CDR2 FYNNEI. The CDR3 here is CASSSQGNANYGYTF. CDR3 nucleotides: TGTGCCAGCAGTTCGCAGGGAAACGCTAACTATGGCTACACCTTC.

The CDR3 sequence: CATGSSGGAGETQYF. As DNA, the CDR3 is TGTGCCACAGGCTCTAGCGGGGGGGCCGGAGAGACCCAGTACTTC. The genes are TRBV10-3 and TRBJ2-5, with 12 bases matching TRBD2. V shed 10 bases, J shed 4 bases, and the junction held 10 bases outside the gene matches. This CDR3 spans 15 amino acids. Germline lookup yields CDR1 ENHRY and CDR2 SYGVKD.

V gene TRBV9 combines with J gene TRBJ2-1; TRBD2 is a possible D gene (6 bases). Germline V gives CDR1 SGDLS, CDR2 YYNGEE. Trimming took 1 base from V and 0 from J, leaving 8 bases between them. The CDR3 totals 15 residues. Here the CDR3 reads CASSVLGGSYNEQFF. The CDR3 DNA reads as TGTGCCAGCAGCGTACTGGGGGGCTCCTACAATGAGCAGTTCTTC.

The chain joins TRBV5-4 to TRBJ2-7, with D perhaps being TRBD1 or TRBD2 (5 bases each). The CDR3 runs to 15 residues. Germline CDR1 and CDR2: SGHNT and YYREEE (reference sequence). Trimming left V 8 bases short and J 6 bases short, with 24 bases between. CDR3: CASGTEEEAWGEQYF. The CDR3 DNA sequence: TGTGCCAGTGGGACCGAGGAGGAGGCCTGGGGCGAGCAGTACTTC. Complete variable domain (other parts from reference TRBV5-4 and TRBJ2-7): ETGVTQSPTHLIKTRGQQVTLRCSSQSGHNTVSWYQQALGQGPQFIFQYYREEENGRGNFPPRFSGLQFPNYSSELNVNALELDDSALYLCASGTEEEAWGEQYFGPGTRLTVT.

This clone appeared a few times. The V and J genes are TRBV5-1 and TRBJ1-1; D gene ambiguous. The CDR3 length is 13 residues. V dropped 6 bases and J dropped 1 base, with 10 bases sitting between them. Germline V gives CDR1 SGHRS, CDR2 YFSETQ. The CDR3 DNA is TGCGCCAGCACGAAAGGCCAGAACACTGAAGCTTTCTTT. As protein: CASTKGQNTEAFF.

The chain joins TRBV6-5 to TRBJ1-4; D may be TRBD1 (6 bases). The CDR3 is 14 amino acids. Per germline, CDR1 MNHEY and CDR2 SVGAGI. Trimming took 6 bases from V and 3 from J, leaving 11 bases between them. This chain's CDR3 is CASRMTGPNEKLFF. The CDR3 DNA reads as TGTGCCAGCAGGATGACAGGTCCTAATGAAAAACTGTTTTTT.

The rearrangement uses TRBV9 and TRBJ2-5, with 8 positions matching TRBD2. The CDR3 has 14 residues. In germline, CDR1 is SGDLS, CDR2 YYNGEE. V shed 3 bases and J 5 bases; nucleotides not matched to a gene: 6. In DNA, the CDR3 is TGTGCCAGCAGCGCGCGGGGGGCATGGGAGACCCAGTACTTC. This translates into CASSARGAWETQYF.

CDR3 protein: CVSQRQGGNQPQHF. DNA for the CDR3: TGTGTCTCCCAACGACAGGGCGGCAATCAGCCCCAGCATTTT. V and J are TRBV6-5 and TRBJ1-5, with 7 bases fitting TRBD1. This CDR3 comprises 14 residues. Germline V gives CDR1 MNHEY, CDR2 SVGAGI.

This clone was seen only a few times. This chain joins TRBV19 and TRBJ1-5; the match to TRBD1 covers 8 bases. Germline trimming cut 3 bases from V and 2 bases from J; bases unmatched to any gene: 3. Germline CDR1 is LNHDA and CDR2 is SQIVND (reference sequence). The CDR3 contains 15 residues. CDR3 bases: TGTGCCAGTAGTATTCAGACAGGGGGCAATCAGCCCCAGCATTTT. Its protein product is CASSIQTGGNQPQHF.

This rearrangement joins TRBV11-2 to TRBJ2-1, with 12 bases matching TRBD2. This CDR3 comprises 13 residues. Germline V CDR1 and CDR2: SGHAT, FQNNGV. V lost 3 bases to trimming and J lost 16 bases; unmatched junction nucleotides: 7. The CDR3 region has the DNA TGTGCCAGCAGCTTGTTTCTAGCGGGGGGGCTATTCTTC. It encodes CASSLFLAGGLFF. Full variable domain (outside the CDR3, taken from reference TRBV11-2 and TRBJ2-1): EAGVAQSPRYKIIEKRQSVAFWCNPISGHATLYWYQQILGQGPKLLIQFQNNGVVDDSQLPKDRFSAERLKGVDSTLKIQPAKLEDSAVYLCASSLFLAGGLFFGPGTRLTVL.